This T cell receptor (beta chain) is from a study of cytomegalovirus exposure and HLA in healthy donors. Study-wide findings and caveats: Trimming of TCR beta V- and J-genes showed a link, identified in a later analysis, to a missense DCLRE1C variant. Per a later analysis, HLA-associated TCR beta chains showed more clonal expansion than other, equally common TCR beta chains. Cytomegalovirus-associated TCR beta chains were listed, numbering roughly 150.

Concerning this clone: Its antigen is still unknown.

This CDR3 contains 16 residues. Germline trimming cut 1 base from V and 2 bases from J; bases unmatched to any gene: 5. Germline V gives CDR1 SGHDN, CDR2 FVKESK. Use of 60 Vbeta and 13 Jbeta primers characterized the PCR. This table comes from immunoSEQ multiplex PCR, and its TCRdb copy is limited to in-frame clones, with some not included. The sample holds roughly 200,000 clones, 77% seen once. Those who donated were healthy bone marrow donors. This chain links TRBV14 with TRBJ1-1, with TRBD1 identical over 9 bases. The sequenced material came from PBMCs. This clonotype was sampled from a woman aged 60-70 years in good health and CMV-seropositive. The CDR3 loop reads CASSQVTGGINTEAFF. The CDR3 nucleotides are TGTGCCAGCAGCCAAGTAACAGGGGGCATAAACACTGAAGCTTTCTTT.